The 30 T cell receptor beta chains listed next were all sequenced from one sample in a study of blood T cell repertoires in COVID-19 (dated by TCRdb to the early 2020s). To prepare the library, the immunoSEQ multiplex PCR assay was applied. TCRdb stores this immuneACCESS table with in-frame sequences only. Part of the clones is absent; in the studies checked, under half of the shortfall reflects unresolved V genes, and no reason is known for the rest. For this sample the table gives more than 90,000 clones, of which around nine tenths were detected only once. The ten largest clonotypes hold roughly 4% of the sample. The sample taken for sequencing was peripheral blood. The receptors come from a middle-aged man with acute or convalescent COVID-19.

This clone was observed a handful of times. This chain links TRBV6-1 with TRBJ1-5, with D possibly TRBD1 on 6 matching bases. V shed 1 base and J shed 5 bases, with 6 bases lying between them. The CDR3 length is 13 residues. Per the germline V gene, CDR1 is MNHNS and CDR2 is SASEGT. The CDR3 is CASSEDRDQPQHF. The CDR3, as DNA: TGTGCCAGCAGTGAAGACAGGGATCAGCCCCAGCATTTT.

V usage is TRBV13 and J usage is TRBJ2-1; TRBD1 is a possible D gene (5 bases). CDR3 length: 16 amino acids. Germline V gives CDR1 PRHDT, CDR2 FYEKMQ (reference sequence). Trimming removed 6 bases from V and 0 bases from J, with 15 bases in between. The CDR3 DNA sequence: TGTGCCAGCAGTATTACAGGCCCAATCTCCTACAATGAGCAGTTCTTC. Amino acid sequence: CASSITGPISYNEQFF.

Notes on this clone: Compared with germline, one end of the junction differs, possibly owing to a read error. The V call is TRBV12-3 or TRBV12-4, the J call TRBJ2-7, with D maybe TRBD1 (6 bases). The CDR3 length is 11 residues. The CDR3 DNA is TGTGCCAGCAGTTTAGGGGGACACAAAGTCTTC. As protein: CASSLGGHKVF.

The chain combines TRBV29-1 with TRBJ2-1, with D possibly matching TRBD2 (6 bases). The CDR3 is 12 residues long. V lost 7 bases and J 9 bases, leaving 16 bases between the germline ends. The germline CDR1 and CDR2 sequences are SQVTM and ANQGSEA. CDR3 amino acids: CSGDALGGEQFF. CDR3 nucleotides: TGCAGCGGGGACGCACTGGGAGGTGAGCAGTTCTTC.

The CDR3 loop reads CARSLVFYWSGRVDEQYF. The DNA of the CDR3 is TGTGCCAGAAGCTTGGTATTCTACTGGAGCGGGAGAGTTGACGAGCAGTACTTC. The rearrangement joins TRBV5-3 to TRBJ2-7, with TRBD2 matching over 8 bases. TRBV5-3 is annotated as an ORF whose role is uncertain. This CDR3 region has 18 residues. The trim removed 0 bases at V and 5 bases at J, leaving 16 bases unmatched.

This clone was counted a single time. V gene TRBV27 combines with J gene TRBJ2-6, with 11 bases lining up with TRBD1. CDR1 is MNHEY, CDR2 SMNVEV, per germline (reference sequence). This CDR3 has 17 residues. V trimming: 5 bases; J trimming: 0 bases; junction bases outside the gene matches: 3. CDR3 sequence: CASSGQGARSGANVLTF. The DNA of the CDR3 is TGTGCCAGCAGTGGACAGGGGGCCCGCTCTGGGGCCAACGTCCTGACTTTC.

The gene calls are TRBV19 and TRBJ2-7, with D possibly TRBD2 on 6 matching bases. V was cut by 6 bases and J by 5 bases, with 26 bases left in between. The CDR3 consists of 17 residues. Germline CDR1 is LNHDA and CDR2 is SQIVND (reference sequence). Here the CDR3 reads CASSRSPLGGDGNEQYF. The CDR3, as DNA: TGTGCCAGTAGCCGATCCCCTTTGGGGGGAGACGGGAACGAGCAGTACTTC.

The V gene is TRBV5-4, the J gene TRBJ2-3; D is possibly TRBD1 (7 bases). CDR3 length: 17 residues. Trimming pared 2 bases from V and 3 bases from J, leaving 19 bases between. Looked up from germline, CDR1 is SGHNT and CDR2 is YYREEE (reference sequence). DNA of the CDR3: TGTGCCAGCAGCTTAGGGGGGCCAGGGGGTTTAACAGATACGCAGTATTTT. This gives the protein CASSLGGPGGLTDTQYF.

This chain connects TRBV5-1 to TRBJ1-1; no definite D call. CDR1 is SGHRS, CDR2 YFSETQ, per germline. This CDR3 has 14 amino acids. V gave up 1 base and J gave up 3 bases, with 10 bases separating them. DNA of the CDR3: TGCGCCAGCAGCTTGAACGGGGAAGACACTGAAGCTTTCTTT. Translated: CASSLNGEDTEAFF.

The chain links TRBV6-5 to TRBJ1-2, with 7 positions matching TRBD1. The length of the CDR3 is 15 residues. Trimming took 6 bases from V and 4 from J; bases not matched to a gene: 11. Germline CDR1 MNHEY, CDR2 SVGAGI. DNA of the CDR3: TGTGCCAGCAGCGTCGCCCTACAGGGGACCTATGGCTACACCTTC. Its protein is CASSVALQGTYGYTF.

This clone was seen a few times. The CDR3 sequence: CASSWSGEQNTEAFF. CDR3 nucleotide sequence: TGTGCCAGCAGCTGGTCCGGGGAACAGAACACTGAAGCTTTCTTT. The V call is TRBV5-5, the J call TRBJ1-1; D unclear. V was cut by 3 bases and J by 1 base, with 13 bases left in between. The germline V gene encodes CDR1 SGHKS and CDR2 YYEKEE (reference sequence). The length of the CDR3 is 15 residues.

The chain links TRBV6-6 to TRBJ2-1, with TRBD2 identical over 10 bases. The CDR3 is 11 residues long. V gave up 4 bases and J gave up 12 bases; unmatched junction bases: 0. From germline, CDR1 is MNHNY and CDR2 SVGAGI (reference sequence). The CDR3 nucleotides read TGTGCCAGCAGTTCTAGCGGGGGGCAGTTCTTC. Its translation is CASSSSGGQFF.

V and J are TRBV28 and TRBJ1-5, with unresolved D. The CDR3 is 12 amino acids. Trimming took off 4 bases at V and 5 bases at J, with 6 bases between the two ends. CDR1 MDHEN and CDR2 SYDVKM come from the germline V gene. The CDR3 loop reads CASSWEDQPQHF. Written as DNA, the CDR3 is TGTGCCAGCAGTTGGGAGGATCAGCCCCAGCATTTT.

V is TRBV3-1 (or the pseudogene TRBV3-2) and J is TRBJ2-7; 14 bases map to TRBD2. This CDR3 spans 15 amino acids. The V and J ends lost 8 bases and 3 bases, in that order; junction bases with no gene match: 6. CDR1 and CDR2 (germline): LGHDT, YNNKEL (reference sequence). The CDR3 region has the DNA TGTGCCAGCTCCCGGACTAGCGGGAGGAGCTACGAGCAGTACTTC. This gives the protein CASSRTSGRSYEQYF.

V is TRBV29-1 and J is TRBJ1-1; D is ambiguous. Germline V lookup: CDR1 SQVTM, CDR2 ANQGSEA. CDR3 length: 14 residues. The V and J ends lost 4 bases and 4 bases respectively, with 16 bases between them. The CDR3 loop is CSVVGRGSSTEAFF. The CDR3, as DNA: TGCAGCGTTGTGGGCCGAGGGTCGAGCACTGAAGCTTTCTTT.

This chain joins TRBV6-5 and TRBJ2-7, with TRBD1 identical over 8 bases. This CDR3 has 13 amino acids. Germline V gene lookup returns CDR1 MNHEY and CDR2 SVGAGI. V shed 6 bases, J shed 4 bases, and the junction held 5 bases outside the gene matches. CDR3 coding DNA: TGTGCCAGCAGGAGGCAGGGGGCTTACGAGCAGTACTTC. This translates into CASRRQGAYEQYF.

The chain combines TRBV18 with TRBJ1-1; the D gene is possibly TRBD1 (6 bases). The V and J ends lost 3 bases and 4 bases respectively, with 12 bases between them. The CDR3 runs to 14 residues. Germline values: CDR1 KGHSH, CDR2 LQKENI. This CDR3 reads CASSPGGGSTEAFF. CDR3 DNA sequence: TGTGCCAGCTCACCCGGGGGGGGCAGCACTGAAGCTTTCTTT.

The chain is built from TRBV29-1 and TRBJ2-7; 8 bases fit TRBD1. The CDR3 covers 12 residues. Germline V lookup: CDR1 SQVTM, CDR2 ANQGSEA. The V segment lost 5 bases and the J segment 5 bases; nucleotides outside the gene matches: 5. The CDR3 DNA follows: TGCAGCGTTTCCCCGGACAGGGACGAGCAGTACTTC. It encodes CSVSPDRDEQYF.

CDR3 DNA: TGTGCCAGCAGTACTCCGGGGTACGGGGGCGGGGGCGAGCAGTACTTC. Protein product: CASSTPGYGGGGEQYF. The chain uses TRBV3-1 (or the pseudogene TRBV3-2) and TRBJ2-7; tentatively, D is TRBD2 (7 bases). Germline CDR1 reads LGHDT; CDR2 reads YNNKEL (reference sequence). This CDR3 spans 16 amino acids. Between the trimmed V and J ends, which lost 6 bases and 6 bases, there was a span of 24 bases.

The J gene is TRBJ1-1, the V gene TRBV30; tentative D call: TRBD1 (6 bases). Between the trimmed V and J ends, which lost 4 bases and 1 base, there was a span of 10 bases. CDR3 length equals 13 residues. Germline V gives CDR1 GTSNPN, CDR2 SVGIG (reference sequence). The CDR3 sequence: CAWKLQGNTEAFF. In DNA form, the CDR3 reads TGTGCCTGGAAGTTACAGGGGAACACTGAAGCTTTCTTT.

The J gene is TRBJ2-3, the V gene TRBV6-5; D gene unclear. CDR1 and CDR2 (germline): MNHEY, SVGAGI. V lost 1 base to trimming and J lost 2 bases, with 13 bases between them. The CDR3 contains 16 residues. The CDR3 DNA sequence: TGTGCCAGCAGTTACTTCAGCGCGACCGACACAGATACGCAGTATTTT. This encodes CASSYFSATDTDTQYF.

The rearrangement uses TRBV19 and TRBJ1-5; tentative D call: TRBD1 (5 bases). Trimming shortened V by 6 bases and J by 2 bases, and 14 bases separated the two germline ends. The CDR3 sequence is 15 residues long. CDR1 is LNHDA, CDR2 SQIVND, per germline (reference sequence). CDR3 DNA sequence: TGTGCCAGTAGGGCGGGGACCACGGGCAATCAGCCCCAGCATTTT. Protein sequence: CASRAGTTGNQPQHF.

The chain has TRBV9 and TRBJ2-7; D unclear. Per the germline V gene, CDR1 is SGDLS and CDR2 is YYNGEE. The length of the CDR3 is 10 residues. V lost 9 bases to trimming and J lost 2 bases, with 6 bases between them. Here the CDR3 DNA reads TGTGCCAATCTTCCCTACGAGCAGTACTTC. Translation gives CANLPYEQYF.

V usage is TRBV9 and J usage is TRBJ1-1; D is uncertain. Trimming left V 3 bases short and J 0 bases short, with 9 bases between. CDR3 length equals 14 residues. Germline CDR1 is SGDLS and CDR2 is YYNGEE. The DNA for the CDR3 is TGTGCCAGCAGCGGAGGTAACATGAACACTGAAGCTTTCTTT. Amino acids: CASSGGNMNTEAFF.

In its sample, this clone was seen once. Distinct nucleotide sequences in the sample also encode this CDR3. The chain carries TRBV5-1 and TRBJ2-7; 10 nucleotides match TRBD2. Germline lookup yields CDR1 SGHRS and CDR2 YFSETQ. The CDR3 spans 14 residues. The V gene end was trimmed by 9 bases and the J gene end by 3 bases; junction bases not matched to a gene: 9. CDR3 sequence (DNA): TGCGCCACCCGACCCCTAGCGGGGGACTACGAGCAGTACTTC. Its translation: CATRPLAGDYEQYF.

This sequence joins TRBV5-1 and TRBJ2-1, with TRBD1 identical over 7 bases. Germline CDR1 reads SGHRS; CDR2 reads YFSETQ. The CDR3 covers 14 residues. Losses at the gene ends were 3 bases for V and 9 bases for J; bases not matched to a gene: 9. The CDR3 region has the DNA TGCGCCAGCAGCTCCGGGACAGTTTTCGGTGAGCAGTTCTTC. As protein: CASSSGTVFGEQFF.

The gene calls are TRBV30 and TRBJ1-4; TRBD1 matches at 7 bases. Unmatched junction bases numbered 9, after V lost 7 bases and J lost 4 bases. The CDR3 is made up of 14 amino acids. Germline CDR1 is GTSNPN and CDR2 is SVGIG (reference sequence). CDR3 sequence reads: CASARGQINEKLFF. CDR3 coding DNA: TGTGCCTCGGCGCGGGGACAGATTAATGAAAAACTGTTTTTT.

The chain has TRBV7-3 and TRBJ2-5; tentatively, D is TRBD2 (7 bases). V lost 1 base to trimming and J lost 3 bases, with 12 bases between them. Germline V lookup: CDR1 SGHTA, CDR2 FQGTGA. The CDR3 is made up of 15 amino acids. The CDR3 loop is CASSLRGGTKETQYF. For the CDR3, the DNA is TGTGCCAGCAGCTTAAGAGGGGGGACTAAAGAGACCCAGTACTTC.

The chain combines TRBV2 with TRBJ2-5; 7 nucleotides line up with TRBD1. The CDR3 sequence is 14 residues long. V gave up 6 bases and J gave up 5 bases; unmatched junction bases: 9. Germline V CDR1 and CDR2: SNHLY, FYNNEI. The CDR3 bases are TGTGCCAGCAGAGCCGGGACAGCTCGGGAGACCCAGTACTTC. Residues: CASRAGTARETQYF.

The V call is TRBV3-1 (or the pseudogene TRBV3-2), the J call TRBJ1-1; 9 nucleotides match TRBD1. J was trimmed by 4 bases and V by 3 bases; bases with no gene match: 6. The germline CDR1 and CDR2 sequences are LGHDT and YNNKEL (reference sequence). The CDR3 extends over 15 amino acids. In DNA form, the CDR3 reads TGTGCCAGCAGCCACAACAGGGGGCTTGGCACTGAAGCTTTCTTT. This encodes CASSHNRGLGTEAFF.